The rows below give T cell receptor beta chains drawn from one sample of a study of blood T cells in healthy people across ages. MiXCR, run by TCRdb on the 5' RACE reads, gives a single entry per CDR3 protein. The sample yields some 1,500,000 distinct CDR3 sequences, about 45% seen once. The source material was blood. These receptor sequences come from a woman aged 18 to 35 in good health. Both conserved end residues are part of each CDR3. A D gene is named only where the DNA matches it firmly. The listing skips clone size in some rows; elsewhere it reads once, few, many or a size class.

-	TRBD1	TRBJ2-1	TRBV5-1	TGCGCCAGCTTCCGTCCGGGACAGGAATACAATGAGCAGTTCTTC	CASFRPGQEYNEQFF
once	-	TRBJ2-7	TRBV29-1	TGCAGCGCAGGGGGGGACGGAACCTACGAGCAGTACTTC	CSAGGDGTYEQYF
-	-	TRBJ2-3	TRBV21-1	TGTGCCAGCAGCAGTGACGGCATTTGCGATACGCAGTATTTT	CASSSDGICDTQYF
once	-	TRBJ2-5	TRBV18	TGTGCCAGCCTTCGGGACTTTAACAATGAGCAGTACTTC	CASLRDFNNEQYF
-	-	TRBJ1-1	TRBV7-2	TGTGCCAGCAGCTTAGTAACAAGGGGAACTGAAGCTTTCTTT	CASSLVTRGTEAFF
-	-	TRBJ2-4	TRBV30	TGTGCCTGGAGGAAGGCGGACATTCAGTACTTC	CAWRKADIQYF
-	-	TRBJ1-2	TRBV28	TGTGCCAGCAGTGCGCACAGGGCCCCCTATGGCTACACCTTC	CASSAHRAPYGYTF
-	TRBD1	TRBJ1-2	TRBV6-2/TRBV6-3	TGTGCCAGCCGGGACAGCGGGGTTAACTATGGCTACACCTTC	CASRDSGVNYGYTF
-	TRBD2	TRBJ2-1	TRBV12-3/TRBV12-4	TGTGCCAGCAGTAACCGACTAGCGTACGTTATGGATGAGCAGTTCTTC	CASSNRLAYVMDEQFF
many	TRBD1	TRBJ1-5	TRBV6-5	TGTGCCACAGGACAGGGGGATCGGCCCCAGCATTTT	CATGQGDRPQHF
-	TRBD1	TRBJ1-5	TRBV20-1	TGCAGTGCTAGTTACAGGGGTGGTAGTAATCAGCCCCAGCATTTT	CSASYRGGSNQPQHF
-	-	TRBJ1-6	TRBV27	TGTGCCAGCAGTTTAGAGGGAGTAACCTATAATTCACCCCTCCACTTT	CASSLEGVTYNSPLHF
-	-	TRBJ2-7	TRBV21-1	TGTGCCAGCAGCAAAGGTGCCATCTCCTACGAGCAGTACTTC	CASSKGAISYEQYF
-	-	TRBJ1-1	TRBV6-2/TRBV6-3	TGTGCCAGCAGTTCCCACAGATTACACACTGAAGCTTTCTTT	CASSSHRLHTEAFF
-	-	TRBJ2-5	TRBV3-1	TGTGCCAGCAGCCAAGATAGGTCGGCGGGGCAAGAGACCCAGTACTTC	CASSQDRSAGQETQYF
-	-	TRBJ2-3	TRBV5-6	TGTGCCAGCAGCTTGTTTCCTCCCCAAAACACAGATACGCAGTATTTT	CASSLFPPQNTDTQYF
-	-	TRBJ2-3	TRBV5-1	TGCGCCAGCAGCTCCACTAGCTTGGCAGATACGCAGTATTTT	CASSSTSLADTQYF
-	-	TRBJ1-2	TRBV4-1	TGCGCCAGCAGCCCTCACCCAGGGGACATCTTTAACTATGGCTACACCTTC	CASSPHPGDIFNYGYTF
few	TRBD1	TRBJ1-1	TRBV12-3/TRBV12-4	TGTGCCAGCAGTCTCGGACAGGGTCGAATCACTGAAGCTTTCTTT	CASSLGQGRITEAFF
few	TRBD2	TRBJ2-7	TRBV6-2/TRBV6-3	TGTGCCAGCAGCAGAGCGGGGAATTCCTACAATGAGCAGTACTTC	CASSRAGNSYNEQYF
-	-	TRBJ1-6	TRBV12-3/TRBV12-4	TGTGCCAGCAGATCCCCCGAGTCCCTCTATTCACCCCTCCACTTT	CASRSPESLYSPLHF
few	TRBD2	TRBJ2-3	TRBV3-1	TGTGCCAGCAGCCCCGGGACTACCCCCTCTACGCAGTATTTT	CASSPGTTPSTQYF
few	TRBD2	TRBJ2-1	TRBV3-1	TGTGCCAGCAGCCGACTAGCAACGGGTGAGCAGTTCTTC	CASSRLATGEQFF
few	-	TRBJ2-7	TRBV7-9	TGTGCCAGCAGCTTCCCGGGCCGCTACGAGCAGTACTTC	CASSFPGRYEQYF